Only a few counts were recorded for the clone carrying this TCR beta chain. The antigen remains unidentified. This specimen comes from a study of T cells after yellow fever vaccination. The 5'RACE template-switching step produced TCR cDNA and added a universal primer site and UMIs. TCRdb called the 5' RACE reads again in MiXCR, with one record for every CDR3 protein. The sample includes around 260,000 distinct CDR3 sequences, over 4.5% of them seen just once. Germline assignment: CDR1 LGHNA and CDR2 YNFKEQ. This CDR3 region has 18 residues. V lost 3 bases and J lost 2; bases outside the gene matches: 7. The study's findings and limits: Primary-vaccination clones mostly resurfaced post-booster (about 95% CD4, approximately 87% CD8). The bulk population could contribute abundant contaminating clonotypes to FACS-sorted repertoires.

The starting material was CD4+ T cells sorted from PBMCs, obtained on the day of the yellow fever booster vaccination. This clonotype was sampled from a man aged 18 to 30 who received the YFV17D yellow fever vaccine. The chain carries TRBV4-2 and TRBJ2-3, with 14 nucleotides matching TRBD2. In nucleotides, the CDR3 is TGTGCCAGCAGCCAGGAAGCGGGACTAGCGGGGGTCACAGATACGCAGTATTTT. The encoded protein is CASSQEAGLAGVTDTQYF.